The TCR beta chain under discussion was sequenced for a study of regulatory dendritic cells for organ transplantation. Naive CD45RA+ and memory CD45RO+ CD4+ or CD8+ T cells were FACS-sorted. Regarding the study as a whole: Naive T cells showed high diversity, memory cells less, memory CD8+ least. The most alloreactive TCR clonotypes were found in resting memory CD8+ cells.

TCRdb's table, derived via immunoSEQ multiplex PCR, lists solely in-frame clones and lacks some. The sample lists roughly 35,000 clones; approximately 88% were seen once. This clone was found a few times. What it binds is unknown. V was shortened by 6 bases and J by 1 base, with 12 bases between the two germline ends. The CDR3 covers 14 residues. Germline assignment: CDR1 LNHDA and CDR2 SQIVND (reference sequence). The source is a human donor in good health. The sample consisted of naive CD4+ T cells from blood. Subset noted: CD45RA+ naive T cells. The rearrangement links TRBV19 to TRBJ1-1, with a possible D match to TRBD1 (6 bases). The CDR3 sequence: CASSFGTSNTEAFF. The DNA for the CDR3 is TGTGCCAGTAGCTTCGGGACATCGAACACTGAAGCTTTCTTT.